The 27 T cell receptor beta chains below come from one sample, sequenced in a study of T cell clonality in common variable immunodeficiency. Antigen specificity for these receptors is unknown. The study, taken as a whole, reports: Common variable immunodeficiency TCR beta sequences reportedly had fewer deletions and N-nucleotide insertions.

The protocol was immunoSEQ multiplex PCR, while the TCRdb copy is restricted to in-frame clones and leaves out a portion. The sample has 30,000 to 35,000 clones, none seen only once. The material sequenced was peripheral blood mononuclear cells. The source of these receptors is a human donor with common variable immunodeficiency.

On this clone itself: The sequenced fragment ends 3 residues before the CDR3 boundary, so the rest is inferred from the germline J gene. J is TRBJ2-1 and V is TRBV2; D may be TRBD1 (6 bases). Trimming stripped 7 bases from V and 3 bases from J, with 10 bases between. Germline CDR1 SNHLY, CDR2 FYNNEI. The length of the CDR3 is 13 residues. The sequenced CDR3 bases are TGTGCCAGCACTTTGGACAGCTACAATGAG. It yields the protein CASTLDSYNE. The entire CDR3 protein reads CASTLDSYNEQFF.

The table lists this clone with a few counts. CDR3 protein: CASSPGGGRYNEQFF. Partial CDR3 DNA: TGTGCCAGCAGCCCTGGCGGGGGACGGTACAATGAG. This chain uses TRBV7-9 with TRBJ2-1; 7 nucleotides line up with TRBD2. Read coverage stops 3 residues before the CDR3 terminus; the germline J gene supplies the remainder. This CDR3 has 15 amino acids. The germline V gene has CDR1 SEHNR and CDR2 FQNEAQ (reference sequence). V dropped 5 bases and J dropped 4; count of bases not matched to a gene: 8.

This clone was found a few times. Read data end 3 residues before the CDR3 end; the end is taken from the germline J gene. The rearrangement uses TRBV6-2 or TRBV6-3 and TRBJ2-7, with D possibly being TRBD1 (6 bases). Germline V gene data show CDR1 as MNHEY and CDR2 as SVGEGT. The V end was cut by 4 bases, the J end by 6 bases, with 10 bases between. CDR3 size: 12 residues. The DNA read from the CDR3 is TGTGCCAGCAGTTCACAGGGTCGCGAG. Translation: CASSSQGRE. The CDR3 in full is CASSSQGREQYF.

This clone was detected only a few times. The read ends 3 residues shy of where the CDR3 ends; the end is completed using the germline J gene. The gene calls are TRBV20-1 and TRBJ2-7, with 8 positions matching TRBD1. With V trimmed by 5 bases and J by 2 bases, 14 bases remained unmatched. The CDR3 extends over 16 amino acids. The V gene's germline CDR1 is DFQATT and CDR2 SNEGSKA (reference sequence). The CDR3 bases that were read are TGCAGTGCTCCATTCCAGGGGGCACAGACTCCCTACGAG. This sequence encodes CSAPFQGAQTPYE. The whole CDR3 protein is CSAPFQGAQTPYEQYF.

This clone has just a few counts. The CDR3 end lies 3 residues beyond the end of the read and is filled in from the germline J gene. The chain carries TRBV7-8 and TRBJ2-2; D might be TRBD1 (5 bases). V was clipped by 2 bases and J by 4 bases, with 14 bases between them. Germline CDR1 reads SGHVS; CDR2 reads FQNEAQ. The CDR3 covers 16 residues. The sequenced part of the CDR3 DNA is TGTGCCAGCAGCTTATACGGTGACAGCCGCACCGGGGAG. It specifies CASSLYGDSRTGE. In full, the CDR3 is CASSLYGDSRTGELFF.

In its sample, this clone was seen many times. The read falls 3 residues short of the CDR3 end, and the missing part is taken from the germline J gene. This chain links TRBV18 with TRBJ2-1; 9 nucleotides line up with TRBD2. This CDR3 has 16 residues. Looked up from germline, CDR1 is KGHSH and CDR2 is LQKENI. The ends lost 5 bases at V and 0 bases at J; junction bases unmatched: 5. CDR3 amino acids: CASSVPSGDSYNEQFF. CDR3 DNA (partial): TGTGCCAGCTCAGTTCCTAGCGGGGACTCCTACAATGAG.

As regards this clone: Read coverage stops 3 residues before the CDR3 terminus; the germline J gene supplies the remainder. The chain carries TRBV20-1 and TRBJ2-7; tentatively, D is TRBD1 (6 bases). The CDR3 spans 15 residues. Trimming took off 5 bases at V and 2 bases at J, with 19 bases between the two ends. Per the germline V gene, CDR1 is DFQATT and CDR2 is SNEGSKA (reference sequence). The part of the CDR3 DNA that was read is TGCAGTGCTCCCGACCGGACAGTAAGCACCTACGAG. Its translation: CSAPDRTVSTYE. The entire CDR3 protein is CSAPDRTVSTYEQYF.

This clone was detected ten times or more. The sequenced fragment ends 3 residues before the CDR3 boundary, so the rest is inferred from the germline J gene. The chain couples TRBV10-3 to TRBJ2-2, with 10 bases fitting TRBD2. CDR1 and CDR2 from the germline V gene are ENHRY and SYGVKD. The length of the CDR3 is 16 residues. With V trimmed by 2 bases and J by 8 bases, 8 bases remained unmatched. CDR3 loop: CAISEPSGSSWGELFF. CDR3 DNA, as far as it was read: TGTGCCATCAGTGAGCCTAGCGGGAGCAGTTGGGGGGAG.

On this clone: The CDR3 extends 3 residues past the end of the read, so its final part is completed from the germline J gene. The chain recombines TRBV7-9 with TRBJ2-2, with 7 bases that match TRBD2. There are 14 residues in the CDR3. CDR1 and CDR2 from the germline V gene are SEHNR and FQNEAQ (reference sequence). After removal of 8 bases from V and 5 bases from J, the junction contained 8 bases not matched to a gene. Here the CDR3 reads CASRVAGVTGELFF. Incomplete CDR3 DNA: TGTGCCAGCCGAGTGGCGGGAGTTACCGGGGAG.

A word on this clone: The read comes to an end 3 residues before the CDR3 does, leaving the germline J gene to fill in the end. The J gene is TRBJ2-1, the V gene TRBV20-1; 8 positions agree with TRBD1. Germline-derived CDR1 and CDR2 are DFQATT and SNEGSKA (reference sequence). V gave up 7 bases and J gave up 0 bases; unmatched junction bases: 5. This CDR3 comprises 14 residues. CDR3 region: CSERQGSSYNEQFF. Partial CDR3 DNA: TGCAGTGAGAGACAGGGGAGCTCCTACAATGAG.

This clone was detected a few times. One end of the junction is discordant with germline, which a read error may explain. The CDR3 end falls 3 residues outside the read, so it is completed with the germline J gene. The J gene is TRBJ2-7, the V gene TRBV30; the D gene is possibly TRBD1 (7 bases). CDR3 length: 15 amino acids. Looked up from germline, CDR1 is GTSNPN and CDR2 is SVGIG (reference sequence). Here the CDR3 reads CALSVRGRGAYEQYF. The covered CDR3 bases are TGTGCCTTGAGTGTAAGGGGCAGGGGGGCCTACGAG. Full variable domain (missing parts from reference TRBV30 and TRBJ2-7): SQTIHQWPATLVQPVGSPLSLECTVEGTSNPNLYWYRQAAGRGLQLLFYSVGIGQISSEVPQNLSASRPQDRQFILSSKKLLLSDSGFYLCALSVRGRGAYEQYFGPGTRLTVT.

This clone has just a few counts. The CDR3 end lies 3 residues beyond the end of the read and is filled in from the germline J gene. The V call is TRBV7-6, the J call TRBJ2-7, with a weak D call TRBD2 (6 bases). The CDR3 has 16 amino acids. V shed 4 bases and J shed 2 bases, with 18 bases lying between them. The germline V gene has CDR1 SGHVS and CDR2 FNYEAQ. The CDR3 loop reads CASSSGPGLPTYEQYF. The CDR3 DNA, read in part, is TGTGCCAGCAGCTCCGGACCGGGACTCCCAACCTACGAG. The full variable domain, its missing parts supplied by reference TRBV7-6 and TRBJ2-7, is GAGVSQSPRYKVTKRGQDVALRCDPISGHVSLYWYRQALGQGPEFLTYFNYEAQQDKSGLPNDRFSAERPEGSISTLTIQRTEQRDSAMYRCASSSGPGLPTYEQYFGPGTRLTVT.

This clone was seen at least ten times. With the read ending 3 residues before the CDR3 end, the germline J gene is used to fill in that end. The chain combines TRBV20-1 with TRBJ1-5; the D gene is possibly TRBD1 (5 bases). Germline lookup yields CDR1 DFQATT and CDR2 SNEGSKA (reference sequence). V shed 6 bases and J shed 1 base, with 13 bases lying between them. The CDR3 contains 14 residues. The CDR3 bases that were read are TGCAGTGCGCCCCCGGGGGGGAGCAATCAGCCC. Translation: CSAPPGGSNQP. In full, the CDR3 reads CSAPPGGSNQPQHF.

This clone was observed at least ten times. CDR3 DNA, as far as it was read: TGTGCCTGGAGAAGGGGCGTCGCAGATACG. This gives the protein CAWRRGVADT. The whole CDR3 sequence is CAWRRGVADTQYF. This chain joins TRBV30 and TRBJ2-3, with D possibly matching TRBD1 (5 bases). The CDR3 end is not reached by the read, which stops 3 residues before it; the germline J gene fills it in. CDR1 and CDR2 from the germline V gene are GTSNPN and SVGIG (reference sequence). The CDR3 is 13 residues long. Trimming pared 3 bases from V and 4 bases from J, leaving 11 bases between.

As regards this clone: With the read ending 3 residues before the CDR3 end, the germline J gene is used to fill in that end. The V call is TRBV7-9, the J call TRBJ2-1; maybe TRBD1 (7 bases). Trimming took 5 bases from V and 3 from J, leaving 14 bases between them. This CDR3 region has 15 residues. The germline V gene encodes CDR1 SEHNR and CDR2 FQNEAQ (reference sequence). The covered CDR3 bases are TGTGCCAGCAGCACTGCGGGACAGATCTACAATGAG. Its protein product is CASSTAGQIYNE. The whole CDR3 sequence reads CASSTAGQIYNEQFF.

This clone was seen many times. The read falls 3 residues short of the CDR3 end, and the missing part is taken from the germline J gene. The rearrangement joins TRBV28 to TRBJ2-7, with D tentatively TRBD1 (6 bases). Deletions cut 6 bases from V and 2 bases from J, with 11 bases between. Germline loops: CDR1 MDHEN, CDR2 SYDVKM. The CDR3 has 13 residues. The CDR3 bases that were read are TGTGCCAGCAGCCCCCACAGGGCCTACGAG. Translating gives CASSPHRAYE. The whole CDR3 is CASSPHRAYEQYF.

This clone was picked up many times. The read ends 3 residues early relative to the CDR3; the germline J gene fills the gap. The J gene is TRBJ2-3, the V gene TRBV9, with TRBD2 identical over 11 bases. The CDR3 has 17 residues. With V trimmed by 0 bases and J by 6 bases, 9 bases remained unmatched. The germline CDR1 and CDR2 sequences are SGDLS and YYNGEE. The DNA read from the CDR3 is TGTGCCAGCAGCGTAGGGTGGGCTAGCGGGAGGCGGGATACG. Its translation is CASSVGWASGRRDT. The entire CDR3 protein is CASSVGWASGRRDTQYF.

There are many counts of this clone. The read stops 3 residues short of the end of the CDR3; the missing end is completed from the germline J gene. This rearrangement joins TRBV5-1 to TRBJ1-4, with 8 bases matching TRBD1. This CDR3 region has 14 residues. The ends lost 5 bases at V and 5 bases at J; junction bases unmatched: 5. Germline CDR1 SGHRS, CDR2 YFSETQ. The sequenced CDR3 bases are TGCGCCAGCAGTACCAGGGGGCCAAATGAAAAA. Encoded protein: CASSTRGPNEK. The whole CDR3 sequence reads CASSTRGPNEKLFF.

Remarks on this clone: The read gets to within 3 residues of the CDR3 end, and the germline J gene fills in the rest. This sequence joins TRBV7-9 and TRBJ2-2, with unresolved D. The CDR3 is 13 residues long. CDR1 and CDR2 (germline): SEHNR, FQNEAQ (reference sequence). V lost 1 base, J lost 6 bases, and 6 bases lay in between. The CDR3 spells CASSLGPSGELFF. The CDR3 bases that were read are TGTGCCAGCAGCTTAGGGCCGTCCGGGGAG. The whole variable domain, filled in from reference TRBV7-9 and TRBJ2-2, reads DTGVSQNPRHKITKRGQNVTFRCDPISEHNRLYWYRQTLGQGPEFLTYFQNEAQLEKSRLLSDRFSAERPKGSFSTLEIQRTEQGDSAMYLCASSLGPSGELFFGEGSRLTVL.

The table lists this clone with a few counts. The CDR3 end is not reached by the read, which stops 3 residues before it; the germline J gene fills it in. The V gene is TRBV13, the J gene TRBJ2-1, with 10 bases matching TRBD1. This CDR3 is built from 15 residues. Looked up from germline, CDR1 is PRHDT and CDR2 is FYEKMQ (reference sequence). Trimming cost V 5 bases and J 4 bases; bases outside gene matches: 5. Partial CDR3 DNA: TGTGCCAGCAGCACCGGACAGGGGGGTTACAATGAG. Encoded protein: CASSTGQGGYNE. The whole CDR3 reads CASSTGQGGYNEQFF.

As for this clone: The read halts 3 residues ahead of the CDR3 end, with the missing end drawn from the germline J gene. The chain recombines TRBV30 with TRBJ1-4, with TRBD1 as a possible D gene (6 bases). CDR3 length: 16 amino acids. Germline loops: CDR1 GTSNPN, CDR2 SVGIG (reference sequence). V was pared by 2 bases and J by 3 bases, with 16 bases between. CDR3: CAWSTAGGAANEKLFF. The DNA read from the CDR3 is TGTGCCTGGAGTACTGCTGGGGGGGCCGCTAATGAAAAA.

This clone appeared many times. The CDR3 goes on 3 residues after the read ends, and that part is filled in from the germline J gene. The V and J genes are TRBV29-1 and TRBJ2-1; 9 nucleotides align to TRBD2. CDR3 length: 15 residues. The germline CDR1 and CDR2 sequences are SQVTM and ANQGSEA. With V trimmed by 1 base and J by 3 bases, 4 bases remained unmatched. The CDR3 DNA, read in part, is TGCAGCGTTGAAGGCCTAGCGGGACTCTACAATGAG. Its translation: CSVEGLAGLYNE. The CDR3 as a whole reads CSVEGLAGLYNEQFF.

At least ten counts were recorded for this clone. The read terminates 3 residues before the CDR3 end, so the remaining end is supplied by the germline J gene. The chain combines TRBV5-6 with TRBJ2-1; weak D call: TRBD1 (5 bases). The CDR3 sequence is 15 residues long. CDR1 and CDR2 from the germline V gene are SGHDT and YYEEEE. V lost 4 bases, J lost 7 bases, and 18 bases lay in between. The covered CDR3 bases are TGTGCCAGCAGCGATCTCACCAGGGATGGGAATGAG. It is translated as CASSDLTRDGNE. The full CDR3 is CASSDLTRDGNEQFF.

This clone has a handful of counts. The CDR3 sequence: CSAENRGENQPQHF. The CDR3 DNA, read in part, is TGCAGTGCTGAGAACAGGGGCGAGAATCAGCCC. The gene calls are TRBV20-1 and TRBJ1-5, with 7 nucleotides matching TRBD1. From the germline J gene comes the end of the CDR3, since the read stops 3 residues before it. The germline gives CDR1 DFQATT, CDR2 SNEGSKA (reference sequence). The V gene end was trimmed by 5 bases and the J gene end by 4 bases; junction bases not matched to a gene: 8. The CDR3 totals 14 residues.

Comments on this clone: The sequence runs out 3 residues before the end of the CDR3; the remainder is reconstructed from the germline J gene. The rearrangement links TRBV10-3 to TRBJ2-7, with 10 bases lining up with TRBD1. In germline, CDR1 is ENHRY, CDR2 SYGVKD. This CDR3 is 15 amino acids long. The trim removed 4 bases at V and 6 bases at J, leaving 9 bases unmatched. Here the CDR3 reads CAISAMGTGDREQYF. The sequenced part of the CDR3 DNA is TGTGCCATCAGTGCCATGGGGACAGGGGACCGCGAG.

For this clone: With the read ending 3 residues before the CDR3 end, the germline J gene is used to fill in that end. This chain links TRBV6-1 with TRBJ2-7; tentative D call: TRBD1 (5 bases). Germline V gene lookup returns CDR1 MNHNS and CDR2 SASEGT. CDR3 size: 16 residues. The ends were cut back, 2 bases at V and 2 bases at J, with 16 bases in the middle. The CDR3 spells CASSELGVRWAYEQYF. Incomplete CDR3 DNA: TGTGCCAGCAGTGAATTAGGGGTAAGGTGGGCCTACGAG.

This clone is labeled medium-sized (0.01 to 0.1%). The read ends 3 residues shy of where the CDR3 ends; the end is completed using the germline J gene. The J gene is TRBJ2-7, the V gene TRBV6-1, with no clear D. V lost 2 bases and J 4 bases, leaving 18 bases between the germline ends. Germline loops: CDR1 MNHNS, CDR2 SASEGT. The CDR3 consists of 16 residues. The CDR3 region is CASSEFDLPLGYEQYF. CDR3 DNA, as far as it was read: TGTGCCAGCAGTGAATTTGACCTCCCCCTCGGGTACGAG.